The 6 T cell receptor beta chains given below trace back to one sample, sequenced in a study of T cell responses to AZD1222 COVID-19 vaccine. TCRdb keeps only in-frame clones here, not all; method: immunoSEQ multiplex PCR. The table has 120,000 to 150,000 clones, less than 95% seen once. The source was peripheral blood, collected 28 days after the second dose of the MenACWY control vaccine. The source is an adult who received the MenACWY meningococcal vaccine as a control.

In this sample, this clone turned up a few times. V is TRBV11-3 and J is TRBJ2-1, with TRBD2 identical over 9 bases. V shed 1 base and J 4 bases; nucleotides not matched to a gene: 2. The CDR3 contains 15 residues. The germline gives CDR1 SGHNT, CDR2 YENEEA. The CDR3 region has the DNA TGTGCCAGCAGCTTAGGGACTAGCGCTTACAATGAGCAGTTCTTC. Translation gives CASSLGTSAYNEQFF.

The gene calls are TRBV19 and TRBJ2-7, with D tentatively TRBD2 (7 bases). This CDR3 is 15 amino acids long. Germline CDR1 and CDR2: LNHDA and SQIVND (reference sequence). V dropped 5 bases and J dropped 2 bases, with 16 bases sitting between them. The CDR3 here is CASSGGAGAAYEQYF. The DNA of the CDR3 is TGTGCCAGTAGTGGGGGCGCGGGGGCCGCCTACGAGCAGTACTTC.

The genes are TRBV10-3 and TRBJ1-3; possibly TRBD1 for D (5 bases). Germline values: CDR1 ENHRY, CDR2 SYGVKD. The CDR3 sequence is 14 residues long. V was clipped by 6 bases and J by 0 bases, with 9 bases between them. CDR3 coding DNA: TGTGCCATCAGCGAAGACAGCTCTGGAAACACCATATATTTT. This sequence encodes CAISEDSSGNTIYF.

The CDR3 region is CASSNPTSGIKAGELFF. Written as DNA, the CDR3 is TGTGCCAGCAGCAACCCGACTAGCGGGATAAAGGCCGGGGAGCTGTTTTTT. The gene calls are TRBV11-2 and TRBJ2-2; TRBD2 agrees at 11 bases. Germline V CDR1 and CDR2: SGHAT, FQNNGV. The CDR3 has 17 amino acids. The V gene end was trimmed by 5 bases and the J gene end by 6 bases; junction bases not matched to a gene: 11.

The chain employs TRBV20-1 and TRBJ2-5, with TRBD2 matching 9 bases. CDR3 length equals 12 residues. Germline V gene data show CDR1 as DFQATT and CDR2 as SNEGSKA (reference sequence). Trimming took 3 bases from V and 4 from J; bases not matched to a gene: 0. The CDR3 DNA reads as TGCAGTGCTAGTAGCGGGGGAGAGACCCAGTACTTC. It yields the protein CSASSGGETQYF.

The gene calls are TRBV12-3 or TRBV12-4 and TRBJ2-7, with D possibly matching TRBD1 (5 bases). Trimming pared 6 bases from V and 3 bases from J, leaving 9 bases between. The CDR3 loop spans 12 amino acids. The CDR3 region has the DNA TGTGCCAGCAGCCGCACAGGCTACGAGCAGTACTTC. This translates into CASSRTGYEQYF.